This T cell receptor beta chain was recovered during a study of T cells after yellow fever vaccination. Study at large: The fractions with low cell numbers were processed using SMART-Seq v4 Ultra Low Input.

Making TCR cDNA involved 5'RACE template switching, which added UMIs and a universal primer site. TCRdb redid the calling of the 5' RACE reads with MiXCR, one entry per CDR3 protein. The profile shows some 240,000 distinct CDR3 sequences, 3.2% of them singletons. The TCR comes from a man aged 18 to 30 who received the YFV17D yellow fever vaccine. Material: CD4+ T cells sorted from PBMCs, obtained 10 days after the yellow fever booster vaccination.

The CDR3 sequence is CASSPGTGYDTQYF. As DNA, the CDR3 is TGTGCCAGCAGCCCCGGGACAGGGTACGATACGCAGTATTTT. The chain joins TRBV11-3 to TRBJ2-3; 9 bases map to TRBD1. Losses at the gene ends were 5 bases for V and 6 bases for J; bases not matched to a gene: 6. There are 14 residues in the CDR3. Germline V gene data show CDR1 as SGHNT and CDR2 as YENEEA. The whole variable domain, filled in from reference TRBV11-3 and TRBJ2-3, reads EAGVVQSPRYKIIEKKQPVAFWCNPISGHNTLYWYLQNLGQGPELLIRYENEEAVDDSQLPKDRFSAERLKGVDSTLKIQPAELGDSAVYLCASSPGTGYDTQYFGPGTRLTVL.